This entry is about one TCR beta chain. The germline gives CDR1 MDHEN, CDR2 SYDVKM. V was trimmed by 4 bases and J by 6 bases, leaving 15 bases between them. CDR3 size: 14 residues. These data are taken from a study of blood T cell repertoires in COVID-19. For the study at large: From the United States, Italy and Spain came samples of acute and convalescent COVID-19. PBMCs, B-cell-depleted T cells, or T cells provided the cDNA or gDNA that made up the material.

In the study's own analysis: Reference gene primer amplification gave estimated nucleated cell counts. The data were produced by immunoSEQ multiplex PCR, yet TCRdb's version contains in-frame clones alone and is incomplete. V, J and clone size derive from that table, while D and trimming were established from the DNA sequence. The sample has hundreds of thousands of clones; 83% are singletons. The source is a woman aged 65 to 85 with active or convalescent COVID-19. Sequencing input: peripheral blood. This chain links TRBV28 with TRBJ1-1; possibly TRBD1 for D (6 bases). CDR3 sequence reads: CASSSPQGSSEAFF. CDR3 bases: TGTGCCAGCAGTTCTCCACAGGGTAGCTCTGAAGCTTTCTTT.